One sample yielded the 21 T cell receptor beta chains listed below, sequenced in a study of shared clonotypes between healthy human individuals. Assay: immunoSEQ multiplex PCR; the TCRdb copy retains only in-frame clones and omits some. This table holds around 690,000 clones, 80% to 95% found once. The sample consisted of memory CD8+ T cells from PBMCs. Subset: CD45RO+ cells pooled with CCR7-negative TemRA cells. These receptors were obtained from a man in his late teens or twenties in good health. Some clones in this sample may be carry-over from other donors' samples.

The rearrangement joins TRBV4-1 to TRBJ2-7, with 7 bases that match TRBD1. From germline, CDR1 is MGHRA and CDR2 YSYEKL. CDR3 length equals 15 residues. Losses at the gene ends were 2 bases for V and 1 base for J; bases not matched to a gene: 5. CDR3 bases: TGCGCCAGCAGCCAATGGCTGACAGGGTCCTACGAGCAGTACTTC. This codes for CASSQWLTGSYEQYF.

The chain is built from TRBV19 and TRBJ1-2; a possible D gene is TRBD1 (6 bases). The V and J ends lost 5 bases and 8 bases respectively, with 21 bases between them. Germline V gene sequence: CDR1 LNHDA, CDR2 SQIVND (reference sequence). The CDR3 length is 15 residues. CDR3: CASSHQGPWGSGYTF. As DNA, the CDR3 is TGTGCCAGTAGTCATCAGGGGCCCTGGGGCTCCGGCTACACCTTC.

This clone was detected once. The chain couples TRBV28 to TRBJ1-2; D not certain. The CDR3 sequence is 13 residues long. V dropped 7 bases and J dropped 8 bases, with 17 bases sitting between them. Germline CDR1 MDHEN, CDR2 SYDVKM. The CDR3 DNA reads TGTGCCAGCACCTCGTCCGGAGGATTCGGCTACACCTTC. The encoded protein is CASTSSGGFGYTF.

The genes are TRBV7-3 and TRBJ2-1, with TRBD1 identical over 7 bases. Germline V gene lookup returns CDR1 SGHTA and CDR2 FQGTGA. With 2 bases clipped from V and 6 bases from J, the junction kept 4 bases outside the gene matches. The CDR3 runs 14 residues. The CDR3: CASSLRGQSNEQFF. CDR3 in DNA: TGTGCCAGCAGCTTACGGGGACAGAGCAATGAGCAGTTCTTC.

As regards this clone: Other nucleotide sequences from this sample produce the same CDR3. The rearrangement joins TRBV7-9 to TRBJ2-5, with 7 bases lining up with TRBD1. This CDR3 has 14 residues. The germline gives CDR1 SEHNR, CDR2 FQNEAQ (reference sequence). With V trimmed by 1 base and J by 2 bases, 1 base remained unmatched. CDR3: CASSLGTGQETQYF. CDR3 DNA: TGTGCCAGCAGCTTAGGGACAGGACAAGAGACCCAGTACTTC.

Concerning this clone: Within the sample, other DNA sequences also encode this same CDR3. This rearrangement joins TRBV7-2 to TRBJ2-7, with D possibly matching TRBD1 (6 bases). Trimming stripped 1 base from V and 10 bases from J, with 17 bases between. The CDR3 is 14 residues long. Germline V CDR1 and CDR2: SGHTA, FQGNSA. The CDR3 spells CASSLVNRVGEQYF. Written as DNA, the CDR3 is TGTGCCAGCAGCTTAGTGAACAGGGTGGGCGAACAGTACTTC.

This chain connects TRBV28 to TRBJ1-1; D not certain. V was clipped by 1 base and J by 0 bases, with 6 bases between them. There are 14 residues in the CDR3. Per the germline V gene, CDR1 is MDHEN and CDR2 is SYDVKM. This CDR3 reads CASSLFVLNTEAFF. Here the CDR3 DNA reads TGTGCCAGCAGTTTATTTGTCCTGAACACTGAAGCTTTCTTT.

The chain carries TRBV5-5 and TRBJ2-6; D might be TRBD1 (6 bases). CDR3 size: 17 residues. Trimming removed 2 bases at V and 0 bases at J, with 12 bases between. Germline assignment: CDR1 SGHKS and CDR2 YYEKEE (reference sequence). CDR3 in amino acids: CASSLRDTSSGANVLTF. The CDR3 nucleotides are TGTGCCAGCAGCTTACGGGACACCTCCTCTGGGGCCAACGTCCTGACTTTC.

The chain couples TRBV2 to TRBJ2-2; D gene unclear. The germline V gene encodes CDR1 SNHLY and CDR2 FYNNEI. V was cut by 9 bases and J by 4 bases, with 15 bases left in between. CDR3 length: 14 residues. Here the CDR3 reads CASSTRTSTGELFF. CDR3 coding DNA: TGTGCCAGTAGTACACGAACGTCCACCGGGGAGCTGTTTTTT.

The genes are TRBV11-3 and TRBJ2-1, with unresolved D. V lost 5 bases and J 0 bases, leaving 11 bases between the germline ends. CDR3 length: 15 amino acids. Germline loops: CDR1 SGHNT, CDR2 YENEEA. The CDR3 DNA sequence: TGTGCCAGCAGCCCGAGCAGGAGCTCCTACAATGAGCAGTTCTTC. Its protein is CASSPSRSSYNEQFF.

The chain recombines TRBV11-1 with TRBJ1-2, with D possibly being TRBD1 (5 bases). CDR3 length equals 15 residues. The germline V and J ends were trimmed by 5 bases and 2 bases, with 15 bases remaining between them. Germline loops: CDR1 SGHAT, CDR2 FQDESV (reference sequence). The CDR3 region is CASSQRTYPNYGYTF. The CDR3 DNA is TGTGCCAGCAGCCAGAGGACATACCCAAACTATGGCTACACCTTC.

This clone was observed a handful of times. V and J are TRBV27 and TRBJ2-1, with a tentative D call TRBD1 (6 bases). The CDR3 has 12 residues. Trimming stripped 0 bases from V and 14 bases from J, with 11 bases between. Germline lookup yields CDR1 MNHEY and CDR2 SMNVEV (reference sequence). The CDR3 sequence is CASSLSVGGEFF. The CDR3 nucleotides are TGTGCCAGCAGTTTATCGGTAGGGGGAGAGTTCTTC.

V usage is TRBV4-1 and J usage is TRBJ2-5, with D hard to call. This CDR3 has 15 amino acids. The V and J ends lost 0 bases and 3 bases respectively, with 11 bases between them. The germline V gene has CDR1 MGHRA and CDR2 YSYEKL. The CDR3 nucleotides read TGCGCCAGCAGCCAAGATATGGCAGGTAAAGAGACCCAGTACTTC. This codes for CASSQDMAGKETQYF.

The chain links TRBV10-3 to TRBJ2-7, with TRBD2 as a possible D gene (5 bases). CDR1 is ENHRY and CDR2 is SYGVKD in the germline V gene. The CDR3 extends over 13 amino acids. Trimming shortened V by 6 bases and J by 3 bases, and 12 bases separated the two germline ends. In DNA form, the CDR3 reads TGTGCCATCAGGCTAACTAGTAACTACGAGCAGTACTTC. The encoded protein is CAIRLTSNYEQYF.

This chain joins TRBV19 and TRBJ2-7; D ambiguous. This CDR3 spans 13 amino acids. With 4 bases removed from V and 7 bases from J, the gap between germline ends came to 14 bases. Germline CDR1 LNHDA, CDR2 SQIVND (reference sequence). The CDR3 DNA reads TGTGCCAGTAGTACGAGGACCCAGAGGGAGCAGTACTTC. It yields the protein CASSTRTQREQYF.

The chain uses TRBV28 and TRBJ1-3, with no clear D. Trimming shortened V by 4 bases and J by 8 bases, and 15 bases separated the two germline ends. The germline V gene has CDR1 MDHEN and CDR2 SYDVKM. This CDR3 is 14 amino acids long. The CDR3 DNA follows: TGTGCCAGCAGTTCCTGGTGGAGGTCGGACACCATATATTTT. Its translation: CASSSWWRSDTIYF.

The rearrangement uses TRBV23-1 and TRBJ2-1; D possibly corresponds to TRBD2 (6 bases). TRBV23-1 is designated an ORF whose function remains uncertain. CDR3 length: 17 residues. V lost 1 base, J lost 4 bases, and 17 bases lay in between. Here the CDR3 DNA reads TGCGCCAGCAGTCAATTTATGCGGAGGGAGAATTACAATGAGCAGTTCTTC. Encoded protein: CASSQFMRRENYNEQFF.

This clone has a single count. The V call is TRBV6-5, the J call TRBJ2-1; D gene ambiguous. Germline lookup yields CDR1 MNHEY and CDR2 SVGAGI. This CDR3 is 14 amino acids long. V gave up 6 bases and J gave up 6 bases, with 15 bases separating them. The CDR3 region is CASSPVQASNEQFF. The CDR3 DNA follows: TGTGCCAGCAGCCCTGTTCAGGCCTCCAATGAGCAGTTCTTC.

The rearrangement joins TRBV14 to TRBJ2-7, with D tentatively TRBD1 (6 bases). This CDR3 has 15 residues. Germline V gene data show CDR1 as SGHDN and CDR2 as FVKESK. V was trimmed by 4 bases and J by 3 bases, leaving 16 bases between them. CDR3 loop: CASSREGVTFYEQYF. The CDR3 nucleotides are TGTGCCAGCAGCCGAGAGGGGGTAACCTTCTACGAGCAGTACTTC.

The DNA for the CDR3 is TGTGCCAGCAGGAATGACAGGGCAGTCTATGGCTACACCTTC. Translated: CASRNDRAVYGYTF. The V gene is TRBV7-2, the J gene TRBJ1-2; 7 bases are a match to TRBD1. The germline V gene has CDR1 SGHTA and CDR2 FQGNSA. After removal of 6 bases from V and 4 bases from J, the junction contained 8 bases not matched to a gene. The CDR3 runs 14 residues.

This chain connects TRBV7-9 to TRBJ2-3, with 13 bases matching TRBD2. Germline V gives CDR1 SEHNR, CDR2 FQNEAQ (reference sequence). The CDR3 spans 17 residues. With V trimmed by 3 bases and J by 10 bases, 13 bases remained unmatched. The CDR3 DNA follows: TGTGCCAGCAGCTTGTGGACAGCGGGACTAGCGGGACTTTCGCAGTATTTT. It specifies CASSLWTAGLAGLSQYF.